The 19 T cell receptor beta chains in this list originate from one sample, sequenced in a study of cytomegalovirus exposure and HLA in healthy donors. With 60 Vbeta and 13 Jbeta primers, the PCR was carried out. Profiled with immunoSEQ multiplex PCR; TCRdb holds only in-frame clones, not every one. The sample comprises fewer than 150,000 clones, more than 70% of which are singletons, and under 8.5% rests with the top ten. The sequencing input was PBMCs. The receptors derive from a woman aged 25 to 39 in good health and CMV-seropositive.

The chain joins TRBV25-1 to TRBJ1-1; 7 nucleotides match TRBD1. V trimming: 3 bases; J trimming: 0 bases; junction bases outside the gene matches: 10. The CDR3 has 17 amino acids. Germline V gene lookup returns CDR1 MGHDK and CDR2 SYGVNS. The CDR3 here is CASSEARAGGLNTEAFF. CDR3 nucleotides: TGTGCCAGCAGTGAGGCGAGGGCAGGGGGTTTGAACACTGAAGCTTTCTTT.

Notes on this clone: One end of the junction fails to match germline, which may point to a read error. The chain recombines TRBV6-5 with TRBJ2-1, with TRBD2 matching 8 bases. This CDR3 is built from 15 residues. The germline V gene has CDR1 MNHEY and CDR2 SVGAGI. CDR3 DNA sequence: TGTGCCAGCAGGTACTTAGCGGGATCATACAATGAGCAGTTCTTC. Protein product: CASRYLAGSYNEQFF.

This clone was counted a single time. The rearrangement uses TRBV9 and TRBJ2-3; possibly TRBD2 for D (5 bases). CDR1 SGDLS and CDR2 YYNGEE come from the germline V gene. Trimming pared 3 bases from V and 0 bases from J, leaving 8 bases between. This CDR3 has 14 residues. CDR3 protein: CASSGRTSTDTQYF. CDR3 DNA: TGTGCCAGCAGCGGCCGGACTAGCACAGATACGCAGTATTTT.

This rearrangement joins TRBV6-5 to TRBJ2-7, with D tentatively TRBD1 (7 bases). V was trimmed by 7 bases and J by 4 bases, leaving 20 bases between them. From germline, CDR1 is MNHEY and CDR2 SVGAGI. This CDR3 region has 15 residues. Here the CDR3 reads CASTSPGGGGYEQYF. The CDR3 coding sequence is TGTGCCAGCACTTCTCCAGGGGGAGGCGGGTACGAGCAGTACTTC.

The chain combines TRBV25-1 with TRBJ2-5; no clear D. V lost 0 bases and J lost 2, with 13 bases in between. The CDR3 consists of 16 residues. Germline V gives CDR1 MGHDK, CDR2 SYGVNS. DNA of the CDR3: TGTGCCAGCAGTGAATACGGAGAAGGAGAGCAAGAGACCCAGTACTTC. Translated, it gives CASSEYGEGEQETQYF. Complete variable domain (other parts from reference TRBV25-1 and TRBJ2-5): EADIYQTPRYLVIGTGKKITLECSQTMGHDKMYWYQQDPGMELHLIHYSYGVNSTEKGDLSSESTVSRIRTEHFPLTLESARPSHTSQYLCASSEYGEGEQETQYFGPGTRLLVL.

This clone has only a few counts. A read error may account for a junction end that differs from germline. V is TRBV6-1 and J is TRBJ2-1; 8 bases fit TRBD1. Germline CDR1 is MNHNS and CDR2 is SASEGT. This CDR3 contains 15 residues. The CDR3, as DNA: TGTGCCAGCAATGAAAGGGGACAGGTCTACAATGAGCAGTTCTTC. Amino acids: CASNERGQVYNEQFF.

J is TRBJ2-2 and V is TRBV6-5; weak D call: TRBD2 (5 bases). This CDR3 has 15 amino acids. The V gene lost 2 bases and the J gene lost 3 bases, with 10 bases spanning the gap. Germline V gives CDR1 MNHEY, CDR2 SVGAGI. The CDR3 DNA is TGTGCCAGCAGTTACGGACTTACCTACACCGGGGAGCTGTTTTTT. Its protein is CASSYGLTYTGELFF.

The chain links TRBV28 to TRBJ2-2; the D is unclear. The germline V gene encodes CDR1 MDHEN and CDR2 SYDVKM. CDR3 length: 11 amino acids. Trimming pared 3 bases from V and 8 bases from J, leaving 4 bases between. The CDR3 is CASSFGGELFF. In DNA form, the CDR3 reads TGTGCCAGCAGTTTCGGTGGGGAGCTGTTTTTT.

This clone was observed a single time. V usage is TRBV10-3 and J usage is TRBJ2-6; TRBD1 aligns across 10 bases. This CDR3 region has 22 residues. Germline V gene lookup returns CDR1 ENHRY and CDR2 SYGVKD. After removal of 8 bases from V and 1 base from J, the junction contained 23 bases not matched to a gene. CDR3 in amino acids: CAIGTSPGQGSVEVSGANVLTF. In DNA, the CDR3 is TGTGCCATCGGCACTTCTCCGGGACAGGGGTCGGTAGAGGTATCTGGGGCCAACGTCCTGACTTTC.

The CDR3 DNA sequence: TGTGCCAGCAGCGACCGGGACAGGGGGGTTGCTGGAAACACCATATATTTT. Encoded protein: CASSDRDRGVAGNTIYF. The chain carries TRBV9 and TRBJ1-3, with 11 bases lining up with TRBD1. With 3 bases clipped from V and 2 bases from J, the junction kept 7 bases outside the gene matches. This CDR3 contains 17 residues. CDR1 and CDR2 (germline): SGDLS, YYNGEE.

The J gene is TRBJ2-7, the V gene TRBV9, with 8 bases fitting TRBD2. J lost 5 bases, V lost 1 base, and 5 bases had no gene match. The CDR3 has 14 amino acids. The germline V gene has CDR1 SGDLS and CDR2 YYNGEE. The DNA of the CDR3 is TGTGCCAGCAGCGTAAATATAGCGGGGAACGAGCAGTACTTC. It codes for CASSVNIAGNEQYF.

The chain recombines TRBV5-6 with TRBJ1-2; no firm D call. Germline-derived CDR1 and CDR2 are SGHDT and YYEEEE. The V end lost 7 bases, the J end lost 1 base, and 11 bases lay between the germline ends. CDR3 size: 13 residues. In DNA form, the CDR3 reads TGTGCCAGCTCCCGGGAGGGTAACTATGGCTACACCTTC. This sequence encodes CASSREGNYGYTF.

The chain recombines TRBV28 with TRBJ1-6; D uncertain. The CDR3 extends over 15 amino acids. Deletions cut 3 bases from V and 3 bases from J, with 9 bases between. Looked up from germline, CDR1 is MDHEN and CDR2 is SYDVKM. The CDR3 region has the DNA TGTGCCAGCAGTTTGATTACCGGCTATAATTCACCCCTCCACTTT. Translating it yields CASSLITGYNSPLHF.

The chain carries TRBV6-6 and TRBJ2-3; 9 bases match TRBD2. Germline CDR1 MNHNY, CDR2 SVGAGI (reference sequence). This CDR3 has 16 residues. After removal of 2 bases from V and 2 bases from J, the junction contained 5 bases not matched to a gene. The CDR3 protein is CASSYALAGPTDTQYF. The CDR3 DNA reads TGTGCCAGCAGTTACGCCCTAGCGGGGCCCACAGATACGCAGTATTTT.

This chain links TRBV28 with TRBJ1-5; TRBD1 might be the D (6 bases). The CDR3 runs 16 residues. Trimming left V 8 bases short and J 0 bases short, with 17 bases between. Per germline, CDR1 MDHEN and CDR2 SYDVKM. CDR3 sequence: CASCRPGHFSNQPQHF. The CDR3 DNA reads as TGTGCCAGCTGCCGCCCGGGACACTTTAGCAATCAGCCCCAGCATTTT.

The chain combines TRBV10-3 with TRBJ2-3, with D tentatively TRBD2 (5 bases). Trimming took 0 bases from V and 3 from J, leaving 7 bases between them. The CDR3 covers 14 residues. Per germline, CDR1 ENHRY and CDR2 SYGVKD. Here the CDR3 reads CAISESTGTDTQYF. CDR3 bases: TGTGCCATCAGTGAGTCGACGGGAACAGATACGCAGTATTTT.

The CDR3 nucleotides read TGTGCCAGCAGCTTGGAGGACAGGGGCCATGAGCAGTTCTTC. Amino acid sequence: CASSLEDRGHEQFF. The chain recombines TRBV5-5 with TRBJ2-1; 9 bases are shared with TRBD1. Losses at the gene ends were 0 bases for V and 8 bases for J; bases not matched to a gene: 3. The CDR3 has 14 residues. Per the germline V gene, CDR1 is SGHKS and CDR2 is YYEKEE (reference sequence).

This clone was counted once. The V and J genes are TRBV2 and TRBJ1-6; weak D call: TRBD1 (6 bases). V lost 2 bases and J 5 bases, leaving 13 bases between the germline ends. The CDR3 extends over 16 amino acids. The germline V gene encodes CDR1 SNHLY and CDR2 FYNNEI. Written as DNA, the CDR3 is TGTGCCAGCAGTGAAAAAGGGGGTTGGGATAATTCACCCCTCCACTTT. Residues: CASSEKGGWDNSPLHF.

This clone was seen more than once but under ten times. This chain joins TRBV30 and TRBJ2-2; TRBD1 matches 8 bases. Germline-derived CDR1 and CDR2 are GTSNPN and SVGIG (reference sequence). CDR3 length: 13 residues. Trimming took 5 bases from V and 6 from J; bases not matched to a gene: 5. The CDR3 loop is CAWGQGSPGELFF. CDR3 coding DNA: TGTGCCTGGGGACAGGGAAGTCCCGGGGAGCTGTTTTTT.